This TCR beta chain was profiled in a study of blood T cell repertoires in COVID-19. Turning to the study itself: T cells, B-cell-depleted T cells, or PBMCs provided the cDNA or gDNA that served as material.

The table came from immunoSEQ multiplex PCR; TCRdb's copy has only in-frame clones and leaves some out. The top ten clones hold over 1.5% of a sample with about 210,000 clones, about nine tenths of them seen once. This clone was detected only once. This TCR came from a man aged 65-85 years with acute or convalescent COVID-19. What was sequenced was peripheral blood.

DNA of the CDR3: TGTGCCAGTAGTAGGGACAGGGAATTTTCCGGGGAGCTGTTTTTT. The encoded protein is CASSRDREFSGELFF. This sequence joins TRBV19 and TRBJ2-2; 9 bases line up with TRBD1. The germline CDR1 and CDR2 sequences are LNHDA and SQIVND (reference sequence). Trimming removed 4 bases from V and 6 bases from J; junction bases left unmatched: 6. There are 15 residues in the CDR3.